This entry lists 29 T cell receptor beta chains sequenced from one sample in a study of T-cell memory formation after mild COVID-19. TCRdb re-called the 5' RACE reads through MiXCR, storing one row per CDR3 protein. The table lists around 140,000 distinct CDR3 sequences, 15% to 20% of them singletons. Sequencing input: PBMCs or a T cell subset sorted from them (not recorded which). The receptors here all came from an adult woman who had mild COVID-19 (a few samples of this study predate the infection). Cell type and time point are not known.

The chain employs TRBV6-1 and TRBJ1-5, with unresolved D. The CDR3 length is 13 residues. Trimming shortened V by 6 bases and J by 1 base, and 7 bases separated the two germline ends. Germline V gene data show CDR1 as MNHNS and CDR2 as SASEGT. Here the CDR3 DNA reads TGTGCCAGCAGGGAGACAAGCAATCAGCCCCAGCATTTT. It translates to CASRETSNQPQHF.

This clonotype was counted between two and nine times. This chain links TRBV3-1 with TRBJ1-3; D unclear. The V end was cut by 4 bases, the J end by 8 bases, with 15 bases between. The CDR3 contains 14 residues. Germline V lookup: CDR1 LGHDT, CDR2 YNNKEL (reference sequence). Here the CDR3 reads CASSPTGLRDTIYF. CDR3 DNA sequence: TGTGCCAGCAGCCCTACGGGATTACGGGACACCATATATTTT.

CDR3: CASSYGGSARDEQFF. CDR3 DNA: TGTGCCAGCAGTTACGGCGGGTCGGCAAGAGATGAGCAGTTCTTC. The rearrangement joins TRBV6-8 to TRBJ2-1; D perhaps matches TRBD2 (5 bases). This CDR3 region has 15 residues. The ends were cut back, 2 bases at V and 8 bases at J, with 16 bases in the middle. In germline, CDR1 is MNHGY, CDR2 SAAAGT.

The CDR3 bases are TGTGCCAGCAGCTTACGTGGGTCAGTGGTGGAGACCCAGTACTTC. Its translation is CASSLRGSVVETQYF. The chain carries TRBV7-9 and TRBJ2-5; D is undetermined. This CDR3 comprises 15 residues. Trimming removed 2 bases from V and 5 bases from J, with 15 bases in between. Germline loops: CDR1 SEHNR, CDR2 FQNEAQ (reference sequence).

This clonotype appeared a single time. This chain links TRBV3-1 with TRBJ1-1; TRBD1 is a possible D gene (5 bases). This CDR3 has 14 residues. V lost 1 base, J lost 5 bases, and 11 bases lay in between. Germline-derived CDR1 and CDR2 are LGHDT and YNNKEL (reference sequence). The CDR3 protein is CASSQVSRATEAFF. For the CDR3, the DNA is TGTGCCAGCAGCCAAGTGTCCAGGGCGACTGAAGCTTTCTTT.

This clonotype showed up just a few times. The V call is TRBV4-3, the J call TRBJ2-3; D is ambiguous. V lost 3 bases, J lost 5 bases, and 9 bases lay in between. The CDR3 is 13 residues long. Germline V lookup: CDR1 LGHNA, CDR2 YSLEER. The CDR3 DNA reads TGCGCCAGCAGCCAGGATGTGTTAGATACGCAGTATTTT. It encodes CASSQDVLDTQYF.

V and J are TRBV18 and TRBJ2-7, with TRBD1 matching 11 bases. Germline V gene lookup returns CDR1 KGHSH and CDR2 LQKENI. This CDR3 has 16 amino acids. With 3 bases clipped from V and 4 bases from J, the junction kept 8 bases outside the gene matches. CDR3 in DNA: TGTGCCAGCTCACCCCGACCGGGACAGGGGGTTTACGAGCAGTACTTC. This translates into CASSPRPGQGVYEQYF.

The CDR3 protein is CASSLDGGSKQNTEAFF. CDR3 nucleotide sequence: TGTGCCAGCAGCTTAGACGGAGGCTCTAAACAGAACACTGAAGCTTTCTTT. The chain combines TRBV7-9 with TRBJ1-1; D ambiguous. Germline V gene lookup returns CDR1 SEHNR and CDR2 FQNEAQ (reference sequence). V dropped 1 base and J dropped 1 base, with 16 bases sitting between them. The CDR3 extends over 17 amino acids.

This clonotype was seen more than once but under ten times. The chain uses TRBV12-3 or TRBV12-4 and TRBJ2-5; D is perhaps TRBD1 or TRBD2 (5 bases each). The germline V and J ends were trimmed by 8 bases and 2 bases, with 12 bases remaining between them. This CDR3 has 13 amino acids. DNA for the CDR3: TGTGCCAGCGGTCCGGGGCGTCAAGAGACCCAGTACTTC. It specifies CASGPGRQETQYF.

The chain uses TRBV12-3 or TRBV12-4 and TRBJ2-7; D remains unclear. Trimming stripped 3 bases from V and 0 bases from J, with 6 bases between. The CDR3 runs 13 residues. DNA of the CDR3: TGTGCCAGCAGTTTGTCAAACTCCTACGAGCAGTACTTC. Translation: CASSLSNSYEQYF.

This clonotype was counted ten times or more. The genes are TRBV3-1 and TRBJ1-1; TRBD1 aligns across 8 bases. J gave up 0 bases and V 4 bases, and 4 bases lay outside the gene matches. This CDR3 spans 15 amino acids. CDR1 and CDR2 from the germline V gene are LGHDT and YNNKEL (reference sequence). The CDR3 protein is CASSLGQGMNTEAFF. In nucleotides, the CDR3 is TGTGCCAGCAGCCTAGGACAGGGAATGAACACTGAAGCTTTCTTT.

This clonotype was found once. The chain has TRBV3-1 and TRBJ1-1; D is unresolved. This CDR3 spans 13 amino acids. Germline assignment: CDR1 LGHDT and CDR2 YNNKEL (reference sequence). V lost 2 bases and J 8 bases, leaving 12 bases between the germline ends. CDR3 in DNA: TGTGCCAGCAGCCAAACGAGTCGGACCGAAGCTTTCTTT. Translating it yields CASSQTSRTEAFF.

V is TRBV15 and J is TRBJ1-6; unclear D gene. The V end was cut by 0 bases, the J end by 9 bases, with 9 bases between. Germline V gene sequence: CDR1 LNHNV, CDR2 YYDKDF (reference sequence). The CDR3 length is 14 residues. The CDR3 coding sequence is TGTGCCACCAGCAGAGATGGAGGGAGTTCACCCCTCCACTTT. Translating gives CATSRDGGSSPLHF. Complete variable domain (other parts from reference TRBV15 and TRBJ1-6): DAMVIQNPRYQVTQFGKPVTLSCSQTLNHNVMYWYQQKSSQAPKLLFHYYDKDFNNEADTPDNFQSRRPNTSFCFLDIRSPGLGDTAMYLCATSRDGGSSPLHFGNGTRLTVT.

The V call is TRBV4-3, the J call TRBJ1-3; the D gene is possibly TRBD1 (5 bases). The germline gives CDR1 LGHNA, CDR2 YSLEER. The CDR3 sequence is 15 residues long. Trimming shortened V by 5 bases and J by 4 bases, and 15 bases separated the two germline ends. CDR3 in DNA: TGCGCCAGCAGCGAAGCGGGGACCCTCGGAAACACCATATATTTT. Protein sequence: CASSEAGTLGNTIYF.

As concerns this clonotype: The junction differs from germline at one of its ends, possibly a read error. CDR3 residues: CDSSPDLLRPQHF. CDR3 sequence (DNA): TGTGACAGCAGCCCCGACCTACTTCGGCCCCAGCATTTT. The V and J genes are TRBV27 and TRBJ1-5; no clear D gene. Germline V gene data show CDR1 as MNHEY and CDR2 as SMNVEV (reference sequence). The CDR3 has 13 amino acids.

J is TRBJ2-7 and V is TRBV15; no definite D call. CDR1 and CDR2 from the germline V gene are LNHNV and YYDKDF (reference sequence). V was clipped by 9 bases and J by 0 bases, with 18 bases between them. The CDR3 is made up of 15 amino acids. The CDR3 spells CATTVTDGLSYEQYF. The DNA for the CDR3 is TGTGCCACTACTGTGACTGACGGTCTCTCCTACGAGCAGTACTTC.

This sequence joins TRBV7-3 and TRBJ2-1, with a weak D call TRBD2 (5 bases). CDR1 and CDR2 from the germline V gene are SGHTA and FQGTGA. The CDR3 sequence is 14 residues long. The V and J ends lost 5 bases and 5 bases respectively, with 13 bases between them. CDR3: CASSLQTTDNEQFF. DNA of the CDR3: TGTGCCAGCAGCCTGCAGACTACTGACAATGAGCAGTTCTTC.

This clonotype was detected a few times. The chain recombines TRBV20-1 with TRBJ1-5, with 11 bases matching TRBD1. V dropped 5 bases and J dropped 3; count of bases not matched to a gene: 6. This CDR3 comprises 15 residues. Germline V gene lookup returns CDR1 DFQATT and CDR2 SNEGSKA (reference sequence). CDR3 sequence: CSAPRDRGTNQPQHF. The CDR3 DNA reads TGCAGTGCTCCTCGGGACAGGGGGACCAATCAGCCCCAGCATTTT.

This chain links TRBV2 with TRBJ1-5, with no clear D. V was clipped by 3 bases and J by 4 bases, with 10 bases between them. CDR3 size: 14 residues. Germline V gene sequence: CDR1 SNHLY, CDR2 FYNNEI. The CDR3: CASSEGPRNQPQHF. As DNA, the CDR3 is TGTGCCAGCAGTGAGGGCCCTAGGAATCAGCCCCAGCATTTT.

The chain links TRBV9 to TRBJ1-3; D not resolved. V was cut by 4 bases and J by 0 bases, with 11 bases left in between. CDR3 length: 15 amino acids. Per germline, CDR1 SGDLS and CDR2 YYNGEE. This chain's CDR3 is CASSLESNSGNTIYF. For the CDR3, the DNA is TGTGCCAGCAGCTTAGAGTCTAACTCTGGAAACACCATATATTTT.

This clonotype was counted only a few times. The V call is TRBV12-3 or TRBV12-4, the J call TRBJ1-4; no firm D call. CDR3 length equals 13 residues. Trimming shortened V by 6 bases and J by 4 bases, and 9 bases separated the two germline ends. CDR3 DNA sequence: TGTGCCAGCAGCCCCGCGAGTAATGAAAAACTGTTTTTT. Its protein product is CASSPASNEKLFF.

The chain carries TRBV29-1 and TRBJ1-1; unclear D gene. Trimming shortened V by 7 bases and J by 7 bases, and 10 bases separated the two germline ends. Germline V gene data show CDR1 as SQVTM and CDR2 as ANQGSEA. The CDR3 is made up of 10 amino acids. CDR3 bases: TGCAGCGCTCAGGATGTTGAAGCTTTCTTT. Translation: CSAQDVEAFF.

The CDR3 DNA reads TGTGCCAGCAGCCACCACCGGGGGACTGAAGCTTTCTTT. This translates into CASSHHRGTEAFF. The genes are TRBV3-1 and TRBJ1-1; perhaps TRBD1 as D (5 bases). V lost 3 bases to trimming and J lost 5 bases, with 10 bases between them. Germline loops: CDR1 LGHDT, CDR2 YNNKEL (reference sequence). CDR3 length: 13 amino acids.

This clonotype was counted at least ten times. This chain connects TRBV7-2 to TRBJ2-3; 8 bases align to TRBD1. This CDR3 contains 15 residues. V trimming: 5 bases; J trimming: 1 base; junction bases outside the gene matches: 5. Germline-derived CDR1 and CDR2 are SGHTA and FQGNSA. CDR3 DNA: TGTGCCAGCAGCCTGGACAGGGTTGGCACAGATACGCAGTATTTT. Its translation is CASSLDRVGTDTQYF.

As regards this clonotype: The CDR3 carries no conserved terminal phenylalanine or tryptophan, so it likely arises from a read error. The chain's CDR3 is CASSLGEGSTEAFS. In DNA, the CDR3 is TGCGCCAGCAGCTTGGGGGAAGGGAGCACTGAAGCTTTCTCT. This chain uses TRBV5-1 with TRBJ1-1, with D hard to call. The CDR3 spans 14 residues. V lost 0 bases, J lost 4 bases, and 10 bases lay in between. CDR1 is SGHRS, CDR2 YFSETQ, per germline.

This clonotype was seen only a few times. V and J are TRBV29-1 and TRBJ2-7, with 14 bases aligning to TRBD2. CDR3 length: 16 amino acids. Germline V lookup: CDR1 SQVTM, CDR2 ANQGSEA. Germline trimming cut 6 bases from V and 1 base from J; bases unmatched to any gene: 8. CDR3 nucleotides: TGCAGCGTAACCGGGACTAGCGGGAGATCGTCCTACGAGCAGTACTTC. This translates into CSVTGTSGRSSYEQYF.

The V gene is TRBV5-6, the J gene TRBJ2-7, with D perhaps TRBD1 (5 bases). There are 14 residues in the CDR3. Per germline, CDR1 SGHDT and CDR2 YYEEEE. V was pared by 1 base and J by 3 bases, with 11 bases between. The CDR3 spells CASSLSGMDYEQYF. In DNA form, the CDR3 reads TGTGCCAGCAGCTTGTCAGGGATGGACTACGAGCAGTACTTC.

To note about this clonotype: One end of the junction does not line up with germline, which may come from a read error. The DNA for the CDR3 is TGCGCCATCAGCTTGGCCGCAGGGTTGACCTACGAGCAGTACTTC. Its translation: CAISLAAGLTYEQYF. The V and J genes are TRBV5-1 and TRBJ2-7, with D possibly TRBD1 on 5 matching bases. This CDR3 has 15 residues. CDR1 SGHRS and CDR2 YFSETQ come from the germline V gene.

At least ten counts were recorded for this clonotype. This chain uses TRBV3-1 with TRBJ2-6; 8 bases line up with TRBD1. Looked up from germline, CDR1 is LGHDT and CDR2 is YNNKEL (reference sequence). Trimming took 4 bases from V and 2 from J; bases not matched to a gene: 10. This CDR3 contains 18 residues. CDR3: CASSPFGRGRTGANVLTF. The CDR3 DNA is TGTGCCAGCAGCCCCTTTGGCAGGGGGCGGACTGGGGCCAACGTCCTGACTTTC.